This T cell receptor beta chain is drawn from a study of blood T cell repertoires in COVID-19. Study overall: Some COVID-19 samples were acute and others convalescent; all came from the United States, Italy and Spain.

CDR1 is SNHLY, CDR2 FYNNEI, per germline. Between the trimmed V and J ends, which lost 6 bases and 4 bases, there was a span of 8 bases. The CDR3 extends over 12 amino acids. Original processing notes: Amplification with reference gene primers provided the estimates of nucleated cell counts. Sequencing was performed with immunoSEQ multiplex PCR; in TCRdb, only in-frame clones are kept and a portion is missing. The V and J calls and clone size are taken from that table; D and trimming were inferred from the DNA. The table includes around 15,000 clones, 88% detected once. The sequence was collected from a human donor in a cohort sampled during active COVID-19. Material: peripheral blood. The chain recombines TRBV2 with TRBJ2-3; D is uncertain. The CDR3 DNA sequence: TGTGCCAGCAGCCTACCCCCAGATACGCAGTATTTT. Translated: CASSLPPDTQYF.